These T cell receptor beta chains were read from a single sample in a study of cytomegalovirus exposure and HLA in healthy donors. Clones were sequenced by immunoSEQ multiplex PCR, and TCRdb holds only the in-frame ones, with some missing. This sample has 150,000 to 250,000 clones; almost 85% occur once, and the top ten carry about 2%. The specimen was PBMCs. Receptors originate from a woman aged 50 to 65 in good health and CMV-seronegative. The CDR3 runs from the conserved cysteine through the conserved F or W. The D gene is left open where the match is weak. The size field is filled for only some rows; it gives once, few, many or a size class.

cdr3_nt: TGTGCCAGCAGCCAAGGCGGGAGGGCACCAGATACGCAGTATTTT
cdr3_aa: CASSQGGRAPDTQYF
d_call: TRBD2
clone_size: once
v_call: TRBV14
j_call: TRBJ2-3

cdr3_nt: TGTGCCAGCGGGTCTTCGACAGTGGACAATCAGCCCCAGCATTTT
cdr3_aa: CASGSSTVDNQPQHF
d_call: .
clone_size: few
v_call: TRBV28
j_call: TRBJ1-5

cdr3_nt: TGTGCCAGCAGCTTAGGGCCTAGCGGGATACCCTACGAGCAGTACTTC
cdr3_aa: CASSLGPSGIPYEQYF
d_call: TRBD2
clone_size: .
v_call: TRBV7-2
j_call: TRBJ2-7

cdr3_nt: TGTGCCAGCAGTTTGACTAGCGGGACCCACTACGAGCAGTACTTC
cdr3_aa: CASSLTSGTHYEQYF
d_call: TRBD2
clone_size: .
v_call: TRBV27
j_call: TRBJ2-7

cdr3_nt: TGTGCCAGCTCACCAGAGACAGGGCGGGAGACCCAGTACTTC
cdr3_aa: CASSPETGRETQYF
d_call: TRBD1
clone_size: .
v_call: TRBV18
j_call: TRBJ2-5

cdr3_nt: TGTGCCAGCAGCGTAGAAACAGCGGGCTCTGGAAACACCATATATTTT
cdr3_aa: CASSVETAGSGNTIYF
d_call: .
clone_size: .
v_call: TRBV9
j_call: TRBJ1-3

cdr3_nt: TGTGCCAGCAGTGAAGCGCCAGGGGGCACAGATACGCAGTATTTT
cdr3_aa: CASSEAPGGTDTQYF
d_call: .
clone_size: .
v_call: TRBV2
j_call: TRBJ2-3

cdr3_nt: TGTGCCAGCAGCTTAGTACAGGGTGGGGAGACCCAGTACTTC
cdr3_aa: CASSLVQGGETQYF
d_call: .
clone_size: .
v_call: TRBV7-9
j_call: TRBJ2-5

cdr3_nt: TGTGCCAGCAGCCCTCCCGGGCAGGGCTTCGGAAACACCATATATTTT
cdr3_aa: CASSPPGQGFGNTIYF
d_call: .
clone_size: .
v_call: TRBV7-9
j_call: TRBJ1-3

cdr3_nt: TGTGCCAGCAGTGCTAGGGGTAATCAGCCCCAGCATTTT
cdr3_aa: CASSARGNQPQHF
d_call: .
clone_size: .
v_call: TRBV6-1
j_call: TRBJ1-5

cdr3_nt: TGTGCCAGTACCTCACAGGGGTGGGCTGAAGCTTTCTTT
cdr3_aa: CASTSQGWAEAFF
d_call: TRBD1
clone_size: .
v_call: TRBV19
j_call: TRBJ1-1

cdr3_nt: TGTGCCAGCAGCTTAGTACGGATGCAGGTTAGCAATGAGCAGTTCTTC
cdr3_aa: CASSLVRMQVSNEQFF
d_call: .
clone_size: .
v_call: TRBV13
j_call: TRBJ2-1

cdr3_nt: TGTGCCAGCAGTCCGAGAGGCACTGAAGCTTTCTTT
cdr3_aa: CASSPRGTEAFF
d_call: .
clone_size: .
v_call: TRBV2
j_call: TRBJ1-1

cdr3_nt: TGTGCCAGCAGTTTAGCGACTAGCGTTGGCTACTACAATGAGCAGTTCTTC
cdr3_aa: CASSLATSVGYYNEQFF
d_call: TRBD2
clone_size: once
v_call: TRBV28
j_call: TRBJ2-1

cdr3_nt: TGTGCCAGCAGAACTCTCGGGGTTACAACTAATGAAAAACTGTTTTTT
cdr3_aa: CASRTLGVTTNEKLFF
d_call: .
clone_size: few
v_call: TRBV27
j_call: TRBJ1-4

cdr3_nt: TGTGCCAGCAGCTTGGAAACTTTGACTAGCGGGGAGAGAGGGGAGACCCAGTACTTC
cdr3_aa: CASSLETLTSGERGETQYF
d_call: TRBD2
clone_size: .
v_call: TRBV5-5
j_call: TRBJ2-5

cdr3_nt: TGTGCCAGCAGTCCCCTTCCGGGACTAGCGTCGTACGAGCAGTACTTC
cdr3_aa: CASSPLPGLASYEQYF
d_call: TRBD2
clone_size: .
v_call: TRBV6-4
j_call: TRBJ2-7

cdr3_nt: TGTGCCAGCACGCTAGGAGGGTCTGGAGGCTACACCTTC
cdr3_aa: CASTLGGSGGYTF
d_call: .
clone_size: .
v_call: TRBV11-2
j_call: TRBJ1-2

cdr3_nt: TGTGCCAGCAGCCCGCCGGGACTAGCTCTCCACGAGCAGTACTTC
cdr3_aa: CASSPPGLALHEQYF
d_call: TRBD2
clone_size: .
v_call: TRBV4-2
j_call: TRBJ2-7

cdr3_nt: TGTGCCAGCGGAAGCGGACAGGGGGCGTCGAGCACAGATACGCAGTATTTT
cdr3_aa: CASGSGQGASSTDTQYF
d_call: TRBD1
clone_size: .
v_call: TRBV25-1
j_call: TRBJ2-3

cdr3_nt: TGTGCCAGCAGTCGGACTAGCGGGAGGGCCAACTACGAGCAGTACTTC
cdr3_aa: CASSRTSGRANYEQYF
d_call: TRBD2
clone_size: .
v_call: TRBV28
j_call: TRBJ2-7

cdr3_nt: TGTGCCAGCAGTAAGGGGGGACAGGGAGGCAATGAGCAGTTCTTC
cdr3_aa: CASSKGGQGGNEQFF
d_call: TRBD1
clone_size: .
v_call: TRBV25-1
j_call: TRBJ2-1

cdr3_nt: TGTGCCAGCAGATACTACAGGGGGCAAGGCAATCAGCCCCAGCATTTT
cdr3_aa: CASRYYRGQGNQPQHF
d_call: TRBD1
clone_size: .
v_call: TRBV5-8
j_call: TRBJ1-5

cdr3_nt: TGTGCCAGCAGCTTACTACTTTCAGATACGCAGTATTTT
cdr3_aa: CASSLLLSDTQYF
d_call: .
clone_size: .
v_call: TRBV11-2
j_call: TRBJ2-3

cdr3_nt: TGTGCCAGCAGCTCCAGGAAGGGGGCGTGGGACTATGGCTACACCTTC
cdr3_aa: CASSSRKGAWDYGYTF
d_call: TRBD1
clone_size: .
v_call: TRBV7-9
j_call: TRBJ1-2

cdr3_nt: TGTGCCAGCAGCCACGGGACAAGAATTTATGGCTACACCTTC
cdr3_aa: CASSHGTRIYGYTF
d_call: .
clone_size: .
v_call: TRBV7-3
j_call: TRBJ1-2

cdr3_nt: TGTGCCAGCAGCTTGGGGGACAGGGAAAACATTCAGTACTTC
cdr3_aa: CASSLGDRENIQYF
d_call: TRBD1
clone_size: .
v_call: TRBV5-4
j_call: TRBJ2-4

cdr3_nt: TGTGCCAGCAGTTCATCTTTACTAGCCCAAAGCTCCTACGAGCAGTACTTC
cdr3_aa: CASSSSLLAQSSYEQYF
d_call: .
clone_size: few
v_call: TRBV28
j_call: TRBJ2-7

cdr3_nt: TGTTCCAGCAGCCCGACCGGGACTCGGGGCAACTATGGCTACACCTTC
cdr3_aa: CSSSPTGTRGNYGYTF
d_call: .
clone_size: .
v_call: TRBV7-9
j_call: TRBJ1-2

cdr3_nt: TGTGCCAGTAGTACCTCACTGGCGGGAGTGTACGAGCAGTACTTC
cdr3_aa: CASSTSLAGVYEQYF
d_call: TRBD2
clone_size: .
v_call: TRBV19
j_call: TRBJ2-7

cdr3_nt: TGTGCCAGCTCACCGGCGGACAGGGCCTACGAGCAGTACTTC
cdr3_aa: CASSPADRAYEQYF
d_call: TRBD1
clone_size: .
v_call: TRBV18
j_call: TRBJ2-7

cdr3_nt: TGTGCCAGCAGCTTAGCAGGTGCCTACGAGCAGTACTTC
cdr3_aa: CASSLAGAYEQYF
d_call: .
clone_size: .
v_call: TRBV11-3
j_call: TRBJ2-7

cdr3_nt: TGTGCCAGCAGTTACCAAAACACGGGCACTGAAGCTTTCTTT
cdr3_aa: CASSYQNTGTEAFF
d_call: .
clone_size: .
v_call: TRBV6-6
j_call: TRBJ1-1